The source of this T cell receptor beta chain is a study of blood T cells in healthy people across ages. The use of a sample-barcoded 5' primer and a J-beta primer mix characterized a second PCR of 7 to 11 cycles. TCRdb reanalysed the 5' RACE reads using MiXCR and keeps one entry per CDR3 protein. Here the sample spans 660,000 or so distinct CDR3 sequences, around three fifths being singletons. This clonotype has more than one count but fewer than ten. This sequence was found in a man aged 60-69 years in good health. Material: blood.

CDR3 sequence (DNA): TGCGCCAGCAGCTTGGGACAGGGGGAAAACATTCAGTACTTC. This translates into CASSLGQGENIQYF. The rearrangement links TRBV5-1 to TRBJ2-4, with 9 nucleotides matching TRBD1. V was clipped by 0 bases and J by 5 bases; unmatched bases: 0. The CDR3 is 14 residues long. Germline CDR1 reads SGHRS; CDR2 reads YFSETQ.